Described below is a single T cell receptor beta chain sequence and its context. Its antigen is unidentified. Each cell subset's genomic DNA was divided evenly among several immunoSEQ plates. Produced via immunoSEQ multiplex PCR; TCRdb's table is partial and in-frame only. The sample records over 2 million clones, around 96% being singletons. The data were taken from a study of shared clonotypes between healthy human individuals. Notes on the study in general: Clonotypes not shared had lower generation probabilities than those common to all four donors.

The V and J ends lost 2 bases and 5 bases respectively, with 9 bases between them. This CDR3 contains 12 residues. Germline values: CDR1 GTSNPN, CDR2 SVGIG (reference sequence). It was CD45RO-negative cells, positively selected for CCR7, that made up naive CD8 cells, with terminally differentiated effector memory CD45RA+ cells excluded. Each sample came from a Caucasian adult donor living in Nashville, Tennessee. The V and J genes are TRBV30 and TRBJ2-5, with D unresolved. This TCR was recovered from a man in his late teens or twenties in good health. Sequencing was done on a sample of naive CD8+ T cells sorted from blood. This CDR3 reads CAWSFAGETQYF. DNA of the CDR3: TGTGCCTGGAGTTTCGCCGGGGAGACCCAGTACTTC.